This entry lists 30 T cell receptor beta chains sequenced from one sample in a study of blood T cell repertoires in COVID-19. The table came from immunoSEQ multiplex PCR; TCRdb's copy has only in-frame clones and leaves some out. The sample has 120,000 or so clones, approximately 80% seen once; the top ten hold 25%. Sequenced material: peripheral blood. The source of these receptors is a human donor in a cohort sampled during active COVID-19.

The chain carries TRBV5-4 and TRBJ2-7; D is uncertain. The ends were cut back, 1 base at V and 2 bases at J, with 7 bases in the middle. There are 13 residues in the CDR3. Germline V CDR1 and CDR2: SGHNT, YYREEE (reference sequence). The CDR3 DNA sequence: TGTGCCAGCAGCTTGCGTGCTACCTACGAGCAGTACTTC. This sequence encodes CASSLRATYEQYF.

The chain recombines TRBV5-6 with TRBJ1-1, with 8 bases fitting TRBD1. The CDR3 sequence is 15 residues long. J lost 7 bases, V lost 2 bases, and 10 bases had no gene match. Germline V gene data show CDR1 as SGHDT and CDR2 as YYEEEE. The DNA of the CDR3 is TGTGCCAGCAGCTTTTATGGACAGGGTAACGATGAAGCTTTCTTT. This sequence encodes CASSFYGQGNDEAFF.

This rearrangement joins TRBV30 to TRBJ2-5; 8 nucleotides agree with TRBD1. V gave up 5 bases and J gave up 4 bases; unmatched junction bases: 3. Germline V lookup: CDR1 GTSNPN, CDR2 SVGIG (reference sequence). CDR3 length: 12 amino acids. The CDR3: CAWGQGGETQYF. In DNA, the CDR3 is TGTGCCTGGGGACAGGGAGGAGAGACCCAGTACTTC. Full variable domain (remainder filled in from reference TRBV30 and TRBJ2-5): SQTIHQWPATLVQPVGSPLSLECTVEGTSNPNLYWYRQAAGRGLQLLFYSVGIGQISSEVPQNLSASRPQDRQFILSSKKLLLSDSGFYLCAWGQGGETQYFGPGTRLLVL.

The genes are TRBV7-2 and TRBJ1-1; 7 bases fit TRBD1. Germline-derived CDR1 and CDR2 are SGHTA and FQGNSA. The trim removed 5 bases at V and 8 bases at J, leaving 8 bases unmatched. The CDR3 runs to 13 residues. The CDR3 region has the DNA TGTGCCAGCAGCATCGGACAGGCATCCGAAGCTTTCTTT. This gives the protein CASSIGQASEAFF.

This chain connects TRBV11-3 to TRBJ1-1; 7 nucleotides align to TRBD1. The CDR3 length is 14 residues. Looked up from germline, CDR1 is SGHNT and CDR2 is YENEEA. After removal of 4 bases from V and 0 bases from J, the junction contained 2 bases not matched to a gene. CDR3 in amino acids: CASSSGGLNTEAFF. The CDR3 bases are TGTGCCAGCAGCTCAGGGGGGCTGAACACTGAAGCTTTCTTT.

In this sample, this clone turned up once. The CDR3 DNA reads TGTGCCAGCAGTTTAGTATATCAGCCCCAGCATTTT. The encoded protein is CASSLVYQPQHF. V and J are TRBV28 and TRBJ1-5, with D hard to call. V was trimmed by 2 bases and J by 5 bases, leaving 4 bases between them. Germline CDR1 is MDHEN and CDR2 is SYDVKM. This CDR3 spans 12 amino acids.

The J gene is TRBJ2-3, the V gene TRBV19; 12 bases line up with TRBD2. In germline, CDR1 is LNHDA, CDR2 SQIVND (reference sequence). This CDR3 is built from 16 residues. V gave up 5 bases and J gave up 4 bases; unmatched junction bases: 7. The CDR3 bases are TGTGCCAGTAGTTCCCGACTAGCGGGGGATCCAGATACGCAGTATTTT. Translating gives CASSSRLAGDPDTQYF.

The CDR3 bases are TGTGCCAGCTCACCCATGACAGGTAACACTGAAGCTTTCTTT. Its protein product is CASSPMTGNTEAFF. The chain carries TRBV18 and TRBJ1-1; tentatively, D is TRBD1 (6 bases). CDR3 length: 14 residues. Germline V CDR1 and CDR2: KGHSH, LQKENI. The ends were cut back, 3 bases at V and 2 bases at J, with 10 bases in the middle.

This sequence joins TRBV7-6 and TRBJ2-3; 9 bases agree with TRBD2. V lost 2 bases to trimming and J lost 6 bases; unmatched junction nucleotides: 15. From germline, CDR1 is SGHVS and CDR2 FNYEAQ. The CDR3 extends over 18 amino acids. The CDR3 protein is CASSLRGAGGDSWDTQYF. The CDR3 DNA is TGTGCCAGCAGCTTACGGGGAGCGGGGGGAGATTCGTGGGATACGCAGTATTTT.

The J gene is TRBJ2-1, the V gene TRBV30; maybe TRBD2 (6 bases). From germline, CDR1 is GTSNPN and CDR2 SVGIG (reference sequence). This CDR3 region has 12 residues. V lost 4 bases and J lost 7, with 11 bases in between. CDR3 residues: CAWNSAGNEQFF. For the CDR3, the DNA is TGTGCCTGGAATAGCGCGGGAAATGAGCAGTTCTTC. Based on the CDR3 plus reference TRBV30 and TRBJ2-1, the full variable domain is SQTIHQWPATLVQPVGSPLSLECTVEGTSNPNLYWYRQAAGRGLQLLFYSVGIGQISSEVPQNLSASRPQDRQFILSSKKLLLSDSGFYLCAWNSAGNEQFFGPGTRLTVL.

This sequence joins TRBV7-2 and TRBJ1-2; tentative D call: TRBD1 (5 bases). V was cut by 5 bases and J by 1 base, with 11 bases left in between. The V gene's germline CDR1 is SGHTA and CDR2 FQGNSA. The CDR3 consists of 14 residues. CDR3 loop: CASSPGGGNYGYTF. The CDR3 region has the DNA TGTGCCAGCAGCCCTGGCGGGGGTAACTATGGCTACACCTTC.

The chain has TRBV5-1 and TRBJ2-5; weak D call: TRBD2 (5 bases). CDR3 size: 16 residues. The V and J ends lost 0 bases and 5 bases respectively, with 17 bases between them. Germline V gene lookup returns CDR1 SGHRS and CDR2 YFSETQ. The CDR3 nucleotides read TGCGCCAGCAGCTTGGAGGCGGGCCTGCCGGCGGAGACCCAGTACTTC. Its translation: CASSLEAGLPAETQYF.

V gene TRBV18 combines with J gene TRBJ2-5; weak D call: TRBD1 (6 bases). The CDR3 is 15 residues long. Deletions cut 2 bases from V and 2 bases from J, with 12 bases between. CDR1 is KGHSH, CDR2 LQKENI, per germline. CDR3 amino acids: CASSPSDRRQETQYF. The CDR3 region has the DNA TGTGCCAGCTCACCATCAGACAGGAGACAAGAGACCCAGTACTTC. The complete variable domain, with remaining parts taken from reference TRBV18 and TRBJ2-5, reads NAGVMQNPRHLVRRRGQEARLRCSPMKGHSHVYWYRQLPEEGLKFMVYLQKENIIDESGMPKERFSAEFPKEGPSILRIQQVVRGDSAAYFCASSPSDRRQETQYFGPGTRLLVL.

The V and J genes are TRBV28 and TRBJ2-7; D remains ambiguous. The CDR3 extends over 14 amino acids. Germline CDR1 and CDR2: MDHEN and SYDVKM. V shed 3 bases and J shed 5 bases, with 14 bases lying between them. The CDR3 DNA follows: TGTGCCAGCAGTTTTAGAGGAAAGAGCGACGAGCAGTACTTC. This gives the protein CASSFRGKSDEQYF. Combining the CDR3 with reference TRBV28 and TRBJ2-7 gives the whole variable domain DVKVTQSSRYLVKRTGEKVFLECVQDMDHENMFWYRQDPGLGLRLIYFSYDVKMKEKGDIPEGYSVSREKKERFSLILESASTNQTSMYLCASSFRGKSDEQYFGPGTRLTVT.

This rearrangement joins TRBV7-3 to TRBJ2-3, with a possible D match to TRBD1 (6 bases). Per the germline V gene, CDR1 is SGHTA and CDR2 is FQGTGA. V gave up 5 bases and J gave up 6 bases, with 12 bases separating them. This CDR3 is 13 amino acids long. The CDR3 loop is CASSRPGADTQYF. In DNA form, the CDR3 reads TGTGCCAGCAGCAGACCAGGGGCTGATACGCAGTATTTT.

This clone was seen only once. V is TRBV4-3 and J is TRBJ2-1; 11 bases map to TRBD2. Germline values: CDR1 LGHNA, CDR2 YSLEER. The CDR3 spans 15 residues. V shed 2 bases, J shed 5 bases, and the junction held 2 bases outside the gene matches. CDR3 in amino acids: CASSQTSGGNNEQFF. The CDR3 DNA reads as TGCGCCAGCAGCCAAACTAGCGGGGGAAACAATGAGCAGTTCTTC.

V and J are TRBV2 and TRBJ2-7, with D perhaps TRBD2 (5 bases). Trimming took 7 bases from V and 7 from J, leaving 29 bases between them. This CDR3 has 17 residues. Germline CDR1 reads SNHLY; CDR2 reads FYNNEI. The CDR3 DNA is TGTGCCAGCATCCCGACTCTCCTGGAGGCTCCACTCCGAGAGCAGTACTTC. Its protein product is CASIPTLLEAPLREQYF.

This clone was picked up one time. The V and J genes are TRBV28 and TRBJ1-2; possible D gene TRBD1, 5 bases. V dropped 2 bases and J dropped 4 bases, with 17 bases sitting between them. The germline gives CDR1 MDHEN, CDR2 SYDVKM. The CDR3 loop spans 16 amino acids. DNA for the CDR3: TGTGCCAGCAGTTTAAGTGGTTCGGGGGAGTCCTATGGCTACACCTTC. Protein sequence: CASSLSGSGESYGYTF.

The chain has TRBV5-5 and TRBJ1-6, with D maybe TRBD1 (6 bases). The V end was cut by 4 bases, the J end by 9 bases, with 20 bases between. CDR3 size: 16 residues. Germline V gives CDR1 SGHKS, CDR2 YYEKEE (reference sequence). The CDR3 sequence: CASSVAEGRGTSPLHF. For the CDR3, the DNA is TGTGCCAGCAGCGTCGCTGAGGGCAGGGGTACTTCACCCCTCCACTTT.

The V call is TRBV28, the J call TRBJ1-2; D uncertain. This CDR3 has 13 amino acids. Germline values: CDR1 MDHEN, CDR2 SYDVKM. Trimming pared 8 bases from V and 7 bases from J, leaving 17 bases between. The CDR3 DNA reads TGTGCCAGCGGAAGAGGATCAGCCGGTGGCTACACCTTC. Encoded protein: CASGRGSAGGYTF.

This chain connects TRBV10-2 to TRBJ2-1, with TRBD2 matching over 7 bases. Germline V gives CDR1 WSHSY, CDR2 SAAADI. The CDR3 is 17 residues long. Unmatched junction bases numbered 14, after V lost 6 bases and J lost 3 bases. The CDR3, as DNA: TGCGCCAGCAGCGGGTTGGGGGGGGAATCAAGCTACAATGAGCAGTTCTTC. It encodes CASSGLGGESSYNEQFF.

This clone has a single count. The chain joins TRBV10-3 to TRBJ2-3, with D possibly being TRBD1 (5 bases). The CDR3 is made up of 15 amino acids. The germline gives CDR1 ENHRY, CDR2 SYGVKD. V was clipped by 2 bases and J by 1 base, with 10 bases between them. The CDR3 sequence is CAISEKEQGTDTQYF. The CDR3 region has the DNA TGTGCCATCAGTGAGAAAGAACAGGGCACAGATACGCAGTATTTT.

V and J are TRBV14 and TRBJ1-1, with a possible D match to TRBD1 (5 bases). In germline, CDR1 is SGHDN, CDR2 FVKESK. The CDR3 runs to 11 residues. The V end was cut by 4 bases, the J end by 8 bases, with 8 bases between. CDR3 in DNA: TGTGCCAGCAGCCGGGGCAGAGAAGCTTTCTTT. Its protein product is CASSRGREAFF.

This chain joins TRBV7-2 and TRBJ2-3, with 9 bases lining up with TRBD2. Germline V gene sequence: CDR1 SGHTA, CDR2 FQGNSA. This CDR3 has 15 amino acids. The V segment lost 5 bases and the J segment 2 bases; nucleotides outside the gene matches: 5. In DNA form, the CDR3 reads TGTGCCAGCAGCGTTAGCGGGGGTTCCACAGATACGCAGTATTTT. Protein: CASSVSGGSTDTQYF.

The chain uses TRBV3-1 (or the pseudogene TRBV3-2) and TRBJ2-1; D is possibly TRBD2 (5 bases). The CDR3 has 20 residues. Germline V CDR1 and CDR2: LGHDT, YNNKEL (reference sequence). The V gene lost 0 bases and the J gene lost 1 base, with 22 bases spanning the gap. CDR3 protein: CASSQDADSRPRMSYNEQFF. In nucleotides, the CDR3 is TGTGCCAGCAGCCAAGATGCGGACTCCAGACCAAGGATGTCCTACAATGAGCAGTTCTTC.

The V and J genes are TRBV4-3 and TRBJ1-1; D is undetermined. The germline gives CDR1 LGHNA, CDR2 YSLEER. The length of the CDR3 is 14 residues. Trimming stripped 4 bases from V and 4 bases from J, with 13 bases between. The CDR3 protein is CASSRYSGFTEAFF. Here the CDR3 DNA reads TGCGCCAGCAGCCGGTACAGCGGGTTCACTGAAGCTTTCTTT.

The chain has TRBV4-3 and TRBJ2-7; TRBD2 is a possible D gene (5 bases). Germline loops: CDR1 LGHNA, CDR2 YSLEER. This CDR3 is built from 16 residues. Trimming removed 2 bases at V and 0 bases at J, with 14 bases between. The CDR3: CASSQRRTGSSYEQYF. As DNA, the CDR3 is TGCGCCAGCAGCCAACGCCGGACGGGGAGCTCCTACGAGCAGTACTTC.

A note on this clone: Additional DNA sequences in this sample encode the identical CDR3. J is TRBJ2-7 and V is TRBV28; tentatively, D is TRBD2 (5 bases). The V end lost 5 bases, the J end lost 3 bases, and 5 bases lay between the germline ends. Germline lookup yields CDR1 MDHEN and CDR2 SYDVKM. This CDR3 contains 11 residues. The CDR3 bases are TGTGCCAGCAGTAGCGGCTACGAGCAGTACTTC. It is translated as CASSSGYEQYF.

This clone has a handful of counts. CDR3 DNA sequence: TGTGCCAGCAGCCCCGAGTCGACTAGCGTCCGCGATGAGCAGTTCTTC. Translated, it gives CASSPESTSVRDEQFF. The chain combines TRBV7-3 with TRBJ2-1; 8 positions agree with TRBD2. Germline CDR1 is SGHTA and CDR2 is FQGTGA. The CDR3 spans 16 residues. The V gene end was trimmed by 5 bases and the J gene end by 8 bases; junction bases not matched to a gene: 14.

The rearrangement joins TRBV28 to TRBJ2-7, with D perhaps TRBD2 (6 bases). The V and J ends lost 3 bases and 2 bases respectively, with 8 bases between them. The CDR3 sequence is 13 residues long. Germline V lookup: CDR1 MDHEN, CDR2 SYDVKM. CDR3 protein: CASSFGGTYEQYF. The DNA for the CDR3 is TGTGCCAGCAGTTTTGGGGGGACCTACGAGCAGTACTTC.